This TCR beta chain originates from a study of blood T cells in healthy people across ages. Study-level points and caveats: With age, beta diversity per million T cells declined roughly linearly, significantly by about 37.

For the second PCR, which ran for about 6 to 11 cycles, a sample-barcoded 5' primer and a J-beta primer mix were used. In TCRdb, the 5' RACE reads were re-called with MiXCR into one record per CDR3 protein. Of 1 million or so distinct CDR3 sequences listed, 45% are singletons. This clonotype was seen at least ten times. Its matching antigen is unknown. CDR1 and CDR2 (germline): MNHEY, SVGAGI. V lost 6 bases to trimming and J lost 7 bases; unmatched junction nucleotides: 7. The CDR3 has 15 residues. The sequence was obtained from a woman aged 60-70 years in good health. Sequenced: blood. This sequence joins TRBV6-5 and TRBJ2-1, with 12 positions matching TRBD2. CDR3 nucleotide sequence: TGTGCCAGCAGCCCTGGACTAGCGGGAAGGAATGAGCAGTTCTTC. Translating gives CASSPGLAGRNEQFF.